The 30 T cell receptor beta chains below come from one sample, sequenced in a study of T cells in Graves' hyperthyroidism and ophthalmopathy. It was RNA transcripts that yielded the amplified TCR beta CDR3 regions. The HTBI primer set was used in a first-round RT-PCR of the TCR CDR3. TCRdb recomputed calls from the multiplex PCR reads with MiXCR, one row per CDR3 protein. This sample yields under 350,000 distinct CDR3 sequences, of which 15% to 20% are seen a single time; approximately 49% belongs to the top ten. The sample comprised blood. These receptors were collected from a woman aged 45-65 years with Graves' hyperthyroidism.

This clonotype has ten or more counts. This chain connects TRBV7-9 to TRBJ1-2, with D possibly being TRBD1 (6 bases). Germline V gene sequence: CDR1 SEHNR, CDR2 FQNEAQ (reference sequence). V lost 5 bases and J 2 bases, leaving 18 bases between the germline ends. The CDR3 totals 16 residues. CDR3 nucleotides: TGTGCCAGCAGCCCTATTCCAGGGGCGGAGAACTATGGCTACACCTTC. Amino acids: CASSPIPGAENYGYTF.

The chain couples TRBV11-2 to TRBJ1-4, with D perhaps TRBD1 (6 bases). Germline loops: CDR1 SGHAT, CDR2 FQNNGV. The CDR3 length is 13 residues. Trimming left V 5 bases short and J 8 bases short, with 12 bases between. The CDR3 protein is CASSLTGSEKLFF. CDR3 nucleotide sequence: TGTGCCAGCAGCCTTACAGGGTCCGAAAAACTGTTTTTT. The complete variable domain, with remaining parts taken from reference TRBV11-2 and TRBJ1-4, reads EAGVAQSPRYKIIEKRQSVAFWCNPISGHATLYWYQQILGQGPKLLIQFQNNGVVDDSQLPKDRFSAERLKGVDSTLKIQPAKLEDSAVYLCASSLTGSEKLFFGSGTQLSVL.

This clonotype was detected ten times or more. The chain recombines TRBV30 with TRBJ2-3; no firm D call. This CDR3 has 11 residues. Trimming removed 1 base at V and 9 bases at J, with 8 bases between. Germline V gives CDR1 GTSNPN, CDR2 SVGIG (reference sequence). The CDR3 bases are TGTGCCTGGAGTGGAGAAGACACGCAGTATTTT. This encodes CAWSGEDTQYF.

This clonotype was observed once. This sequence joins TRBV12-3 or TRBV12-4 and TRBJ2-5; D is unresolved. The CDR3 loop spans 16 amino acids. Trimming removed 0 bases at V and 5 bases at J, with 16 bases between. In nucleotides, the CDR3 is TGTGCCAGCAGTTTAGCAAGTCTGGGCAGGCGGGAGACCCAGTACTTC. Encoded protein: CASSLASLGRRETQYF.

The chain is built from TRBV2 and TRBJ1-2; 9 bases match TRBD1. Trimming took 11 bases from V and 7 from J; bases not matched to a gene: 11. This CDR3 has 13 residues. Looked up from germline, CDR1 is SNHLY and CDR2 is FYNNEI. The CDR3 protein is CAGAGQGMGGYTF. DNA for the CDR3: TGTGCCGGAGCGGGACAGGGTATGGGTGGCTACACCTTC. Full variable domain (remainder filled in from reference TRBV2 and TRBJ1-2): EPEVTQTPSHQVTQMGQEVILRCVPISNHLYFYWYRQILGQKVEFLVSFYNNEISEKSEIFDDQFSVERPDGSNFTLKIRSTKLEDSAMYFCAGAGQGMGGYTFGSGTRLTVV.

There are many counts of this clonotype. DNA for the CDR3: TGTGCCAGCAGTTACTCGCTGGGGGGCCACTTGCGAAATTTGGGAGCTTTCTTT. As protein: CASSYSLGGHLRNLGAFF. The chain combines TRBV6-2 or TRBV6-3 with TRBJ1-1; possibly TRBD1 for D (6 bases). Trimming stripped 0 bases from V and 10 bases from J, with 27 bases between. This CDR3 contains 18 residues. The germline V gene has CDR1 MNHEY and CDR2 SVGEGT.

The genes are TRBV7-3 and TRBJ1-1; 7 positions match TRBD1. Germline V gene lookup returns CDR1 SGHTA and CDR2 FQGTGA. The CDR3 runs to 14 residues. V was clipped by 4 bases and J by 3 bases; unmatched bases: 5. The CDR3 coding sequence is TGTGCCAGCAGCTCGGGACAGACCCACACTGAAGCTTTCTTT. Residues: CASSSGQTHTEAFF. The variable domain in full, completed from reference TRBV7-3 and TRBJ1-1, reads GAGVSQTPSNKVTEKGKYVELRCDPISGHTALYWYRQSLGQGPEFLIYFQGTGAADDSGLPNDRFFAVRPEGSVSTLKIQRTERGDSAVYLCASSSGQTHTEAFFGQGTRLTVV.

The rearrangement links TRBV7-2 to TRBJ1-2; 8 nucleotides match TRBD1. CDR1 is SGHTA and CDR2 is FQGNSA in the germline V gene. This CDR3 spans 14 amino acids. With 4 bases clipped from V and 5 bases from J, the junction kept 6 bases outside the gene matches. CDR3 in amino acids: CASSSGTGFYGYTF. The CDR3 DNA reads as TGTGCCAGCAGCTCCGGGACAGGCTTTTATGGCTACACCTTC.

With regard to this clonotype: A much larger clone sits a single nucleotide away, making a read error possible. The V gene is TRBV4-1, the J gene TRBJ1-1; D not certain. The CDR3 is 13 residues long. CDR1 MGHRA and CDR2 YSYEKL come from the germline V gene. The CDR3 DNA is TGCGCCAGCAGCCCAGGAACGAGCACTGAAGCTCTCTTT. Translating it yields CASSPGTSTEALF.

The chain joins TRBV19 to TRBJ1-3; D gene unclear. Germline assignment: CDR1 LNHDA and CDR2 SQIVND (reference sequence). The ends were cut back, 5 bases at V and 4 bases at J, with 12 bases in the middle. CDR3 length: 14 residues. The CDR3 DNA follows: TGTGCCAGTAGTGCGGGCGAGGGAGGAAACACCATATATTTT. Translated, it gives CASSAGEGGNTIYF.

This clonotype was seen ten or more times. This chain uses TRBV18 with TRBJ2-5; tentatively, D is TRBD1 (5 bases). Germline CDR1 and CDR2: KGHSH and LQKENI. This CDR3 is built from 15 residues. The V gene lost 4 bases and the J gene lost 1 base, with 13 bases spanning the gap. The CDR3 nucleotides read TGTGCCAGCTCACGACAGACTGACTTCCAAGAGACCCAGTACTTC. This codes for CASSRQTDFQETQYF.

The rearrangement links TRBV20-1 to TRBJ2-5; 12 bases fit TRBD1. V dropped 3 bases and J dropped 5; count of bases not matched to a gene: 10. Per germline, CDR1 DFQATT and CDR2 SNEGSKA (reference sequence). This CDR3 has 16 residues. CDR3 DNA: TGCAGTGCTAGCACGCCGGGACAGGGGGCACGCGAGACCCAGTACTTC. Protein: CSASTPGQGARETQYF.

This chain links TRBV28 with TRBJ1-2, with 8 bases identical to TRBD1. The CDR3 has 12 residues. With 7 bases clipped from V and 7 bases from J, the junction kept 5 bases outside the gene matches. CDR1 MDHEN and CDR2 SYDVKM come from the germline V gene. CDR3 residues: CASNRQGFGYTF. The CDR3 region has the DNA TGTGCCAGCAACAGACAGGGGTTTGGCTACACCTTC.

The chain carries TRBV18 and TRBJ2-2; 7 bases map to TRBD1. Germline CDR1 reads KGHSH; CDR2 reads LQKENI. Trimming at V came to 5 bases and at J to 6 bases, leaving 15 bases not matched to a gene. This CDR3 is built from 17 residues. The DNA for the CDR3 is TGTGCCAGCTCAGCAGAGTGGAAGGGGGCTTTCGCCGGGGAGCTGTTTTTT. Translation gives CASSAEWKGAFAGELFF.

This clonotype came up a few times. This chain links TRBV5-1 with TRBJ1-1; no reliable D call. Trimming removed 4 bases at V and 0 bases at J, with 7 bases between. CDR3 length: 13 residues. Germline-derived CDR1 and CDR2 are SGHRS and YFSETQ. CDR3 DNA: TGCGCCAGCAGCACAAGAGTGAACACTGAAGCTTTCTTT. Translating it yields CASSTRVNTEAFF.

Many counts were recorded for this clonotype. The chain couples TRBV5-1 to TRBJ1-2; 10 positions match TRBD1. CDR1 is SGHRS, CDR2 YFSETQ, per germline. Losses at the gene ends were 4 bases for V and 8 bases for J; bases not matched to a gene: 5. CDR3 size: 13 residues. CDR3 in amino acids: CASSLTGGEGYTF. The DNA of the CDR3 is TGCGCCAGCAGCCTGACAGGGGGCGAGGGCTACACCTTC.

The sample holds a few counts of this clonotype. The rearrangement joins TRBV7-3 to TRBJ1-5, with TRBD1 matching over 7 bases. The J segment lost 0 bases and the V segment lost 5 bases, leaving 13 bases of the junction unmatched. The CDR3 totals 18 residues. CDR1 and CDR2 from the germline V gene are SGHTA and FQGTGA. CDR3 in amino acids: CASSPRNRDRDSNQPQHF. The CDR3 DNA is TGTGCCAGCAGCCCTAGGAACCGGGACAGAGATAGCAATCAGCCCCAGCATTTT.

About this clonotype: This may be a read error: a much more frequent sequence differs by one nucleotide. CDR3 sequence (DNA): TGCAGTGCTAGAGGGCTAGCGGGGCACAATGAGCAGTTCTTC. This translates into CSARGLAGHNEQFF. The genes are TRBV20-1 and TRBJ2-1, with 9 bases fitting TRBD2. V was clipped by 1 base and J by 5 bases; unmatched bases: 3. Germline CDR1 reads DFQATT; CDR2 reads SNEGSKA (reference sequence). This CDR3 contains 14 residues.

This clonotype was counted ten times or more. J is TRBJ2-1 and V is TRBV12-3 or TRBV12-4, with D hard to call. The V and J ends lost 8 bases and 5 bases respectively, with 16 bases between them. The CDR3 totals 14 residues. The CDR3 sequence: CASSVSHQDNEQFF. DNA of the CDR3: TGTGCCAGCTCAGTTAGCCACCAGGACAATGAGCAGTTCTTC.

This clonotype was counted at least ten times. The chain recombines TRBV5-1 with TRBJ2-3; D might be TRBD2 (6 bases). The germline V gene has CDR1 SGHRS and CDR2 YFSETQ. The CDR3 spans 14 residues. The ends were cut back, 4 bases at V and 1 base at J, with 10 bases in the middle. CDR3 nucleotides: TGCGCCAGCAGCCCCCGCGGGGGCACAGATACGCAGTATTTT. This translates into CASSPRGGTDTQYF.

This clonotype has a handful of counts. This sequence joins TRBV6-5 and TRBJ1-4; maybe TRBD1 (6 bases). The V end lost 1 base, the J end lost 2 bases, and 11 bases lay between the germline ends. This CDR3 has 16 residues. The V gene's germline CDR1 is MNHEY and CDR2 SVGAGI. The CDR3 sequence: CASSYWDITTNEKLFF. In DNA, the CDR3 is TGTGCCAGCAGTTACTGGGACATTACGACTAATGAAAAACTGTTTTTT.

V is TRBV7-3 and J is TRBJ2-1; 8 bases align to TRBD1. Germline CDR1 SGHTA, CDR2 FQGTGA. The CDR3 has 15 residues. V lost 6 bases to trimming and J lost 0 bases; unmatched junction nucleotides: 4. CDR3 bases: TGTGCCAGCAGTCCACAGGGGGGCTCCTACAATGAGCAGTTCTTC. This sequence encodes CASSPQGGSYNEQFF.

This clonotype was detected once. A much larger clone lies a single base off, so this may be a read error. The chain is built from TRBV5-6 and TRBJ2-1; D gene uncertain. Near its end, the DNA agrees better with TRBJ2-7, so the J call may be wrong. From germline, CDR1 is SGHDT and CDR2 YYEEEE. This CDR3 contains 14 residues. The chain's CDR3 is CASSWTSSYNEQYF. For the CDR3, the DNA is TGTGCCAGCAGCTGGACGAGCTCCTACAATGAGCAGTACTTC.

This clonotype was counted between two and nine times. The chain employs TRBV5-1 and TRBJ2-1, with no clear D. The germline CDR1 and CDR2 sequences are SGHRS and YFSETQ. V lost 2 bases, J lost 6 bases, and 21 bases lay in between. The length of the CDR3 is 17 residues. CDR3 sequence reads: CASSLGQDPRIGNEQFF. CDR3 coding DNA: TGCGCCAGCAGCTTAGGGCAGGACCCGAGAATTGGCAATGAGCAGTTCTTC.

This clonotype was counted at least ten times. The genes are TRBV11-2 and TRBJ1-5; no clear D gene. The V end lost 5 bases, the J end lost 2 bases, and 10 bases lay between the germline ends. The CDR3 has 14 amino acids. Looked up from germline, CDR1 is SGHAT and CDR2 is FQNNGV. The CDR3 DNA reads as TGTGCCAGCAGCGTTGATTTGGGCAATCAGCCCCAGCATTTT. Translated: CASSVDLGNQPQHF.

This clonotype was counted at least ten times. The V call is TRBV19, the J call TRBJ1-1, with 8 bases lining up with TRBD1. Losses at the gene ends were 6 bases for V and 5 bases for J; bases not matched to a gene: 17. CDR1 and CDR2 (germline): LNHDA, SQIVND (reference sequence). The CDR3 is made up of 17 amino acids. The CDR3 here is CASSLGTGYGGKTEAFF. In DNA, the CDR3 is TGTGCCAGTAGCCTAGGGACAGGCTACGGAGGGAAGACTGAAGCTTTCTTT.

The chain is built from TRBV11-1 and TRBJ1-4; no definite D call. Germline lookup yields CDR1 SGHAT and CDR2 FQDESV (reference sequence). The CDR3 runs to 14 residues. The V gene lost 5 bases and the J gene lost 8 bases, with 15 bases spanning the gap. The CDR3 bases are TGTGCCAGCAGCGGTAACAACCCTGACGAAAAACTGTTTTTT. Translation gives CASSGNNPDEKLFF.

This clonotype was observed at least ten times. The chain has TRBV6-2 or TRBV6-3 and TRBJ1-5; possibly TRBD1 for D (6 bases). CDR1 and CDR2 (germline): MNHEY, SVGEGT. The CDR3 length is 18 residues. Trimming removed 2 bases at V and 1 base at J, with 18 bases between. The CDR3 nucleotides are TGTGCCAGCAGTTACATTTCTGGGGGGGCAGAGAGCAATCAGCCCCAGCATTTT. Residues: CASSYISGGAESNQPQHF.

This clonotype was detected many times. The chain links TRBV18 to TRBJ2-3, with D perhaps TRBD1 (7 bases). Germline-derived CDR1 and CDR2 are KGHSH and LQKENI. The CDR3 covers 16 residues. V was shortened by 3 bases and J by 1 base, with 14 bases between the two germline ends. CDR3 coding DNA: TGTGCCAGCTCACCCAACGGAGGGACAGGCACAGATACGCAGTATTTT. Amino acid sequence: CASSPNGGTGTDTQYF.

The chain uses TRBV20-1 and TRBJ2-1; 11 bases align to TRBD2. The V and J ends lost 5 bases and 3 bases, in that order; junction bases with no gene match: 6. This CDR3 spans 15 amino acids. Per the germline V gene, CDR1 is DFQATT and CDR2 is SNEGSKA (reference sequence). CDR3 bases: TGCAGTGCTCCTCCGACTAGCGGGAACTACAATGAGCAGTTCTTC. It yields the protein CSAPPTSGNYNEQFF.